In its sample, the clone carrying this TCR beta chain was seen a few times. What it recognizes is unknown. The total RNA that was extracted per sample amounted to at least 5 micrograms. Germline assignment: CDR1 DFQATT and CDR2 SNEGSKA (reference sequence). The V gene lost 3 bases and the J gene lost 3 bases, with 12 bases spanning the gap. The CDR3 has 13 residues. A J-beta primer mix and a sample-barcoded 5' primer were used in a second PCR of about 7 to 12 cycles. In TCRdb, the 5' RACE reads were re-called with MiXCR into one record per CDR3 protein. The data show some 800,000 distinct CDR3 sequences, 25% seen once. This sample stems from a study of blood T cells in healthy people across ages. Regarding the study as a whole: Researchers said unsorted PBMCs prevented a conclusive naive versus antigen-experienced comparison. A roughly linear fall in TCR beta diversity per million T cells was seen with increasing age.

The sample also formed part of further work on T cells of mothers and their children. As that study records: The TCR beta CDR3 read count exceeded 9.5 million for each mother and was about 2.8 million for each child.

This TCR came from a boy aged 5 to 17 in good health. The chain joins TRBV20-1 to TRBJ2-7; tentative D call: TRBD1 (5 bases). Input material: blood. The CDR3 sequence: CSASLGRVYEQYF. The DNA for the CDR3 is TGCAGTGCTAGTTTGGGCAGGGTCTACGAGCAGTACTTC.